The rows below give T cell receptor beta chains drawn from one sample of a study of CD8+CD57+ T cells in acquired aplastic anemia. MiXCR, applied by TCRdb to the reads, yields one record per CDR3 protein. The table lists about 420,000 distinct CDR3 sequences, 65% to 80% of them singletons. Sequences were obtained from sorted CD4+, CD8+, or CD8+CD57+ T cells (not recorded which) from PBMCs. The receptors originated from a human donor in good health, serving as a control. Each CDR3 is given with its conserved first and last residue. The D gene is left open where the match is weak. The size of a clone is reported for some rows only, either as once, few or many, or as a class for expanded clones.

J: TRBJ1-6
size: .
D: .
V: TRBV7-9
DNA: TGTGCCAGCAGCGGTGGTAGCTCCTATAATTCACCCCTCCACTTT
CDR3: CASSGGSSYNSPLHF

J: TRBJ1-1
size: .
D: TRBD1
V: TRBV12-3/TRBV12-4
DNA: TGTGCCAGCAGCAAATCGGAGGGGGCGACGAACACTGAAGCTTTCTTT
CDR3: CASSKSEGATNTEAFF

J: TRBJ2-7
size: .
D: .
V: TRBV7-2
DNA: TGTGCCAGCAGCTCTCGGGGGAAATTAAAACCTAACTATCAGTACTTC
CDR3: CASSSRGKLKPNYQYF

J: TRBJ2-7
size: .
D: .
V: TRBV12-5
DNA: TGTGCTAGTGGTTTGGAGCGGACCTACGAGCAGTACTTC
CDR3: CASGLERTYEQYF

J: TRBJ2-1
size: .
D: TRBD2
V: TRBV11-3
DNA: TGCGCCAGCAGCCAACTCGGGGGGGGGGGGTTTAATGAGCAGTTCTTC
CDR3: CASSQLGGGGFNEQFF

J: TRBJ2-7
size: many
D: TRBD2
V: TRBV27
DNA: TGTGCCAGCAGTTTATCTCCTAGCGGGGGATACGAGCAGTACTTC
CDR3: CASSLSPSGGYEQYF

J: TRBJ1-2
size: many
D: .
V: TRBV2
DNA: TGTGCCAGCAGTCTCCCGCCGCCCCGGACGGATAACTATGGCTACACCTTC
CDR3: CASSLPPPRTDNYGYTF

J: TRBJ2-6
size: once
D: .
V: TRBV5-1
DNA: TGTGCCAGCAGCTCAACATACCCGATGAACAACGTCCTGACTTTC
CDR3: CASSSTYPMNNVLTF

J: TRBJ1-2
size: .
D: .
V: TRBV10-1
DNA: TGTGCCAGCGTTAGGGATGCCTTGGGCTACACCTTC
CDR3: CASVRDALGYTF

J: TRBJ1-4
size: many
D: .
V: TRBV12-3/TRBV12-4
DNA: TGTGCCAGCAGTTTTGGATCAACTAATGAAAAACTGTTTTTT
CDR3: CASSFGSTNEKLFF

J: TRBJ2-3
size: .
D: .
V: TRBV2
DNA: TGTGACACCACAGATACGCAGTATTTT
CDR3: CDTTDTQYF

J: TRBJ2-7
size: .
D: TRBD1
V: TRBV19
DNA: TGCGCCAGCAGTCCTATTGCAGGGGGCTACGAGCAGTACTTC
CDR3: CASSPIAGGYEQYF

J: TRBJ1-1
size: many
D: TRBD1
V: TRBV6-5
DNA: TGTGCCAGCAGTTGGTCTTCTGGACAGGGAACCTCTGAAGCTTTCTTT
CDR3: CASSWSSGQGTSEAFF

J: TRBJ2-7
size: .
D: TRBD1
V: TRBV4-3
DNA: TGCGCCAGCAGCCCCTCCCCGGGACAGGGGCCCTACGAGCAGTACTTC
CDR3: CASSPSPGQGPYEQYF

J: TRBJ1-4
size: once
D: .
V: TRBV9
DNA: TGCGCCAGCAGCTTAGCCCCACAGAGGCTCAATGAAAAACTGTTTTTT
CDR3: CASSLAPQRLNEKLFF

J: TRBJ2-2
size: .
D: TRBD1
V: TRBV7-9
DNA: TGTGCCAGCAGCGTTAGGACAGGGGCCACCAATGAGCAGTTTTTT
CDR3: CASSVRTGATNEQFF